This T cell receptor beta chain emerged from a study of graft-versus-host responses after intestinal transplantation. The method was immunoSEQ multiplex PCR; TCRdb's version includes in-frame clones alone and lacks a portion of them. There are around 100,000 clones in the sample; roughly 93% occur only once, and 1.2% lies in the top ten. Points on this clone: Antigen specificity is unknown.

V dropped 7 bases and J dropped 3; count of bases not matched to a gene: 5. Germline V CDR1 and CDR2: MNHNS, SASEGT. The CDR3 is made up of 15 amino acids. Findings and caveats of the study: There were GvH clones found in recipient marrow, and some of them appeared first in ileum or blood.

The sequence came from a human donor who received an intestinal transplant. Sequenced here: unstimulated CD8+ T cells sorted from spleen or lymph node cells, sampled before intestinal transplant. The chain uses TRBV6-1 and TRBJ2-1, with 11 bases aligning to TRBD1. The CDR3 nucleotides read TGTGCCAGCAATTCCGGGACAGGGGGCTACAATGAGCAGTTCTTC. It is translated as CASNSGTGGYNEQFF.